This is a list of T cell receptor beta chains from one sample in a study of CD8 T cells in ankylosing spondylitis. TCRdb reprocessed the 5' RACE reads via MiXCR and lists one record per CDR3 protein. The repertoire has about 270,000 distinct CDR3 sequences, roughly 32% of them found once; the top ten carry about 4.2%. The sequencing sample was made of blood, either unsorted or a sorted T cell fraction (not recorded which). The receptor set was obtained from a male donor with ankylosing spondylitis or in good health (not recorded which). Both conserved end residues are trimmed from each CDR3.

V: TRBV27; CDR3: ASSSRPPEQY
V: TRBV5-1; CDR3: ASSFGTSYNEQF
V: TRBV10-3; CDR3: AIKTDRGTDTQY
V: TRBV5-5; CDR3: ASRSGRDQETQY
V: TRBV29-1; CDR3: SVEWVDEQETQY
V: TRBV5-1; CDR3: ASAQGAAATGELF
V: TRBV5-1; CDR3: ASSRTALLAGPTYNEQF
V: TRBV20-1; CDR3: SARDQGARQTQY
V: TRBV10-3; CDR3: ALRDSANTGELF
V: TRBV29-1; CDR3: SVEPGDSYEQY
V: TRBV6-1; CDR3: ASTWDEHSSTDTQY
V: TRBV4-1; CDR3: ASSQVGFEGGATEAF
V: TRBV10-3; CDR3: AISDGGLSYEQY
V: TRBV10-3; CDR3: AIGDPPSQF
V: TRBV20-1; CDR3: SAPRADTQY
V: TRBV11-2; CDR3: ASSLKFGTALTEAF
V: TRBV20-1; CDR3: SAGGTGGNEQY
V: TRBV29-1; CDR3: SVLAGPGTGLFETQY
V: TRBV20-1; CDR3: SARDGDSPF
V: TRBV20-1; CDR3: SARGRYSTDTQY
V: TRBV5-5; CDR3: ASSLLGATEAF
V: TRBV20-1; CDR3: SAIVQGVGYGYT
V: TRBV11-2; CDR3: ASSPRLASSYEQY
V: TRBV20-1; CDR3: SVKQEAYEQY